The 30 T cell receptor beta chains reported below all come from one sample, sequenced in a study of identifying expanded T cells in peripheral blood (dated by TCRdb to about 2019). The library was produced with the immunoSEQ multiplex PCR assay. As stored in TCRdb, this immuneACCESS dataset retains in-frame rearrangements with V and J assigned. A fraction of the clones does not appear; measured against another copy, unresolved V genes explain less than half of the discrepancy, and the remainder lacks a known reason. A total of roughly 82,000 clones appear in this sample, 70% to 90% of them only once. Around 19% of the sample is in the top ten clones. The sequencing sample was made of blood. These receptors all stem from a person between 18 and 75 years old in good health.

The chain uses TRBV7-3 and TRBJ1-1; D perhaps matches TRBD1 (5 bases). V was pared by 1 base and J by 5 bases, with 11 bases between. Germline V gives CDR1 SGHTA, CDR2 FQGTGA. This CDR3 region has 14 residues. The CDR3, as DNA: TGTGCCAGCAGCTTAATCGGGGGAGAAACTGAAGCTTTCTTT. Translating gives CASSLIGGETEAFF.

This clone was recorded once. V gene TRBV9 combines with J gene TRBJ1-2, with D possibly being TRBD1 (6 bases). Between the trimmed V and J ends, which lost 4 bases and 5 bases, there was a span of 21 bases. This CDR3 is built from 16 residues. Germline loops: CDR1 SGDLS, CDR2 YYNGEE. The CDR3 region has the DNA TGTGCCAGCAGCCCCCGACAGGAGAGATCAGGGTATGGCTACACCTTC. It translates to CASSPRQERSGYGYTF.

The rearrangement links TRBV5-1 to TRBJ1-3; D is unclear. CDR3 length: 14 residues. Germline-derived CDR1 and CDR2 are SGHRS and YFSETQ. Trimming took off 2 bases at V and 0 bases at J, with 6 bases between the two ends. The CDR3 is CASSFDISGNTIYF. The DNA for the CDR3 is TGCGCCAGCAGCTTCGACATCTCTGGAAACACCATATATTTT.

The rearrangement joins TRBV21-1 to TRBJ2-3; the D call TRBD2 from the table was never checked on the DNA. TRBV21-1 is labeled a pseudogene. This CDR3 is built from 16 residues. DNA for the CDR3: TGTGCCACCTGGCTAGAGGCTAGCGGGATCACAGATACGCAGTATTTT. This codes for CATWLEASGITDTQYF.

The chain uses TRBV11-1 and TRBJ2-3; D is perhaps TRBD1 (8 bases). The CDR3 contains 16 residues. Trimming took off 2 bases at V and 5 bases at J, with 17 bases between the two ends. CDR1 SGHAT and CDR2 FQDESV come from the germline V gene (reference sequence). DNA for the CDR3: TGTGCCAGCAGCTTATCTTCAGGGGGCGGGGGAGATACGCAGTATTTT. This sequence encodes CASSLSSGGGGDTQYF.

The chain has TRBV14 and TRBJ2-7; TRBD2 agrees at 12 bases. This CDR3 spans 14 amino acids. From germline, CDR1 is SGHDN and CDR2 FVKESK. Losses at the gene ends were 4 bases for V and 6 bases for J; bases not matched to a gene: 4. This chain's CDR3 is CASSRRTSGVEQYF. CDR3 coding DNA: TGTGCCAGCAGCCGTAGGACTAGCGGGGTCGAGCAGTACTTC.

This sequence joins TRBV10-2 and TRBJ2-7; TRBD1 aligns across 9 bases. This CDR3 has 14 amino acids. V shed 0 bases and J 7 bases; nucleotides not matched to a gene: 4. Germline values: CDR1 WSHSY, CDR2 SAAADI. The CDR3 DNA reads TGCGCCAGCAGTGAGTCATTAGGGACAGGGGAGCAGTACTTC. Translating it yields CASSESLGTGEQYF.

This clone was seen just once. The V and J genes are TRBV7-9 and TRBJ2-1, with a weak D call TRBD1 (5 bases). With 5 bases removed from V and 2 bases from J, the gap between germline ends came to 16 bases. Germline-derived CDR1 and CDR2 are SEHNR and FQNEAQ (reference sequence). The CDR3 has 16 residues. CDR3 DNA: TGTGCCAGCAGCACCCAGGGTATGATGCCCTACAATGAGCAGTTCTTC. Protein product: CASSTQGMMPYNEQFF.

The rearrangement joins TRBV15 to TRBJ2-7; D is ambiguous. Deletions cut 6 bases from V and 2 bases from J, with 8 bases between. Germline V CDR1 and CDR2: LNHNV, YYDKDF (reference sequence). The CDR3 spans 12 residues. In nucleotides, the CDR3 is TGTGCCACCAGGGCAGGCACCTACGAGCAGTACTTC. Its protein product is CATRAGTYEQYF.

The chain recombines TRBV29-1 with TRBJ2-3; D perhaps matches TRBD2 (5 bases). Germline loops: CDR1 SQVTM, CDR2 ANQGSEA. CDR3 length: 13 amino acids. The V and J ends lost 7 bases and 0 bases respectively, with 11 bases between them. The CDR3 nucleotides are TGCAGCGCACTCCCGGGAAGCACAGATACGCAGTATTTT. Translated: CSALPGSTDTQYF.

This clone was observed a single time. The rearrangement links TRBV4-3 to TRBJ2-1, with TRBD2 identical over 8 bases. Germline-derived CDR1 and CDR2 are LGHNA and YSLEER. The CDR3 is 17 residues long. Unmatched junction bases numbered 10, after V lost 4 bases and J lost 2 bases. The DNA for the CDR3 is TGCGCCAGCAGCCTCTCTCCCGGGGGGGGCCCCTACAATGAGCAGTTCTTC. Protein: CASSLSPGGGPYNEQFF.

Of note for this clone: The junction differs from germline at one of its ends, possibly a read error. The J gene is TRBJ2-3, the V gene TRBV7-7; 10 nucleotides align to TRBD2. The CDR3 spans 15 residues. The germline V gene has CDR1 SSHAT and CDR2 FNYEAQ (reference sequence). CDR3 DNA sequence: TGTGCTAGCAGCCCCGGACTAGCGGAAGGAGATACGCAGTATTTT. Encoded protein: CASSPGLAEGDTQYF. Variable domain in full (rest from reference TRBV7-7 and TRBJ2-3): GAGVSQSPRYKVTKRGQDVTLRCDPISSHATLYWYQQALGQGPEFLTYFNYEAQPDKSGLPSDRFSAERPEGSISTLTIQRTEQRDSAMYRCASSPGLAEGDTQYFGPGTRLTVL.

This chain links TRBV29-1 with TRBJ1-1; D may be TRBD1 (6 bases). V shed 7 bases and J shed 1 base, with 13 bases lying between them. Germline assignment: CDR1 SQVTM and CDR2 ANQGSEA. The CDR3 spans 13 residues. The CDR3 reads CSAWTASNTEAFF. Here the CDR3 DNA reads TGCAGCGCATGGACAGCCTCGAACACTGAAGCTTTCTTT.

This clone was detected only once. The chain joins TRBV5-1 to TRBJ2-3; 16 positions agree with TRBD2. The CDR3 has 19 amino acids. Germline CDR1 and CDR2: SGHRS and YFSETQ. V dropped 4 bases and J dropped 2; count of bases not matched to a gene: 10. CDR3 DNA sequence: TGCGCCAGCAGCATTTCCGGGACTAGCGGGAGGGCCGTCACAGATACGCAGTATTTT. This gives the protein CASSISGTSGRAVTDTQYF. Filled out from reference TRBV5-1 and TRBJ2-3, the complete variable domain reads KAGVTQTPRYLIKTRGQQVTLSCSPISGHRSVSWYQQTPGQGLQFLFEYFSETQRNKGNFPGRFSGRQFSNSRSEMNVSTLELGDSALYLCASSISGTSGRAVTDTQYFGPGTRLTVL.

The V call is TRBV9, the J call TRBJ2-3; D not certain. CDR1 is SGDLS, CDR2 YYNGEE, per germline. V gave up 3 bases and J gave up 3 bases, with 14 bases separating them. CDR3 length: 15 residues. CDR3 sequence reads: CASSAGPQETDTQYF. Written as DNA, the CDR3 is TGTGCCAGCAGCGCGGGCCCCCAAGAAACAGATACGCAGTATTTT.

The chain carries TRBV11-3 and TRBJ2-1, with 8 bases aligning to TRBD1. The trim removed 8 bases at V and 5 bases at J, leaving 2 bases unmatched. The CDR3 runs 12 residues. Germline lookup yields CDR1 SGHNT and CDR2 YENEEA. The CDR3 sequence is CASGTGDNEQFF. The CDR3 DNA follows: TGTGCCAGCGGGACAGGCGACAATGAGCAGTTCTTC.

The gene calls are TRBV10-3 and TRBJ1-1; weak D call: TRBD1 (6 bases). Per germline, CDR1 ENHRY and CDR2 SYGVKD. Trimming shortened V by 4 bases and J by 2 bases, and 11 bases separated the two germline ends. This CDR3 has 14 amino acids. The CDR3 region is CAISADRINTEAFF. CDR3 DNA: TGTGCCATCAGTGCCGACAGGATTAACACTGAAGCTTTCTTT.

This rearrangement joins TRBV11-2 to TRBJ2-2; 8 bases fit TRBD1. The J segment lost 4 bases and the V segment lost 3 bases, leaving 4 bases of the junction unmatched. This CDR3 spans 15 amino acids. Germline lookup yields CDR1 SGHAT and CDR2 FQNNGV. CDR3 in amino acids: CASSFRGTGTGELFF. In DNA, the CDR3 is TGTGCCAGCAGCTTTCGGGGGACAGGCACCGGGGAGCTGTTTTTT.

This clone was detected once. The chain is built from TRBV2 and TRBJ1-3; a weak D match, TRBD1 (6 bases). The germline gives CDR1 SNHLY, CDR2 FYNNEI. The CDR3 totals 19 residues. V lost 3 bases to trimming and J lost 0 bases, with 21 bases between them. Written as DNA, the CDR3 is TGTGCCAGCAGTGAGGACAGTGCGGACCGTCTCCTCTCTGGAAACACCATATATTTT. It translates to CASSEDSADRLLSGNTIYF.

This rearrangement joins TRBV7-2 to TRBJ2-7; 8 nucleotides align to TRBD2. V lost 0 bases to trimming and J lost 10 bases; unmatched junction nucleotides: 5. This CDR3 contains 13 residues. CDR1 SGHTA and CDR2 FQGNSA come from the germline V gene. The CDR3 nucleotides read TGTGCCAGCAGCTTAGCTCCAGCGGGAGACCAGTACTTC. It translates to CASSLAPAGDQYF.

This chain uses TRBV5-8 with TRBJ1-5; D ambiguous. CDR1 is SGHTS and CDR2 is YDEGEE in the germline V gene. This CDR3 is built from 18 residues. Trimming took 0 bases from V and 0 from J, leaving 16 bases between them. The CDR3 DNA reads TGTGCCAGCAGCTTGGCCTTCGAATCTGGGAATAGCAATCAGCCCCAGCATTTT. The encoded protein is CASSLAFESGNSNQPQHF.

This clone was counted once. V usage is TRBV10-3 and J usage is TRBJ2-2, with unresolved D. Trimming took 2 bases from V and 4 from J, leaving 11 bases between them. The CDR3 covers 15 residues. Germline CDR1 and CDR2: ENHRY and SYGVKD. Here the CDR3 reads CAISEAGRSTGELFF. The CDR3 nucleotides are TGTGCCATCAGTGAGGCAGGTCGGTCCACCGGGGAGCTGTTTTTT.

The chain carries TRBV19 and TRBJ2-1; 12 bases agree with TRBD1. There are 15 residues in the CDR3. Germline V CDR1 and CDR2: LNHDA, SQIVND (reference sequence). With V trimmed by 3 bases and J by 6 bases, 3 bases remained unmatched. The CDR3 coding sequence is TGTGCCAGTAGTATGGGGACAGGGGGCCTCAATGAGCAGTTCTTC. Encoded protein: CASSMGTGGLNEQFF.

In its sample, this clone was seen a few times. The gene calls are TRBV2 and TRBJ2-7, with a weak D call TRBD1 (6 bases). This CDR3 has 17 residues. Germline assignment: CDR1 SNHLY and CDR2 FYNNEI. Trimming cost V 2 bases and J 3 bases, with 20 bases left between them. CDR3 DNA sequence: TGTGCCAGCAGTGAATCGCAACAGACCGGGACAAACTACGAGCAGTACTTC. It translates to CASSESQQTGTNYEQYF.

The CDR3 nucleotides read TGTGCCAGCAGCTTAGGAGGGGCAGCCCTCTGGGATACGCAGTATTTT. It encodes CASSLGGAALWDTQYF. This chain uses TRBV7-2 with TRBJ2-3; tentatively, D is TRBD1 or TRBD2 (5 bases each). Trimming stripped 1 base from V and 6 bases from J, with 17 bases between. Germline V gives CDR1 SGHTA, CDR2 FQGNSA. The CDR3 is 16 residues long.

This chain joins TRBV6-5 and TRBJ2-1; TRBD2 might be the D (6 bases). CDR1 is MNHEY and CDR2 is SVGAGI in the germline V gene. The CDR3 has 13 amino acids. Trimming took off 2 bases at V and 6 bases at J, with 8 bases between the two ends. As DNA, the CDR3 is TGTGCCAGCAGTTACAGGGAGGTCAATGAGCAGTTCTTC. It encodes CASSYREVNEQFF.

The CDR3 region is CASSPGVAGGIRKQFF. DNA for the CDR3: TGTGCCAGCAGCCCCGGGGTAGCGGGAGGGATCAGGAAGCAGTTCTTC. The chain employs TRBV6-4 and TRBJ2-1; 11 nucleotides align to TRBD2. This CDR3 has 16 residues. Looked up from germline, CDR1 is MRHNA and CDR2 is SNTAGT. V was clipped by 6 bases and J by 11 bases; unmatched bases: 15.

CDR3 in DNA: TGTGCCAGCAGCTTTTCCGGAAACACCATATATTTT. Protein product: CASSFSGNTIYF. The rearrangement links TRBV11-2 to TRBJ1-3; no firm D call. The V end lost 3 bases, the J end lost 4 bases, and 4 bases lay between the germline ends. Germline-derived CDR1 and CDR2 are SGHAT and FQNNGV. The CDR3 sequence is 12 residues long.

The V call is TRBV19, the J call TRBJ2-3; 9 bases line up with TRBD1. Unmatched junction bases numbered 5, after V lost 5 bases and J lost 2 bases. The CDR3 is made up of 15 amino acids. Germline assignment: CDR1 LNHDA and CDR2 SQIVND (reference sequence). CDR3 protein: CASSRRDRDTDTQYF. CDR3 coding DNA: TGTGCCAGTAGTCGCCGGGACAGGGACACAGATACGCAGTATTTT.

The rearrangement links TRBV5-8 to TRBJ2-7; perhaps TRBD1 as D (6 bases). The CDR3 length is 13 residues. V lost 3 bases to trimming and J lost 7 bases, with 14 bases between them. Germline V gives CDR1 SGHTS, CDR2 YDEGEE. The CDR3 coding sequence is TGTGCCAGCAGCTCTTTTACAGGGCGGGAGCAGTACTTC. Its protein is CASSSFTGREQYF.